This T cell receptor (beta chain) was identified in a study of shared clonotypes between healthy human individuals. The V gene's germline CDR1 is LNHDA and CDR2 SQIVND (reference sequence). Trimming cost V 5 bases and J 0 bases, with 10 bases left between them. The CDR3 contains 14 residues. Only a few counts were recorded for this clone. Replicate PCRs for unsorted PBMC used around 270 ng DNA (approximately 33,000 T cell genomes). Assay: immunoSEQ multiplex PCR; the TCRdb copy retains only in-frame clones and omits some. The data hold about 470,000 clones, with 79% observed a single time. The sample taken for sequencing was PBMCs. J is TRBJ1-1 and V is TRBV19; a possible D gene is TRBD1 (6 bases). This sequence originates from a woman aged 40 to 55 in good health. Some clones in this sample may be carry-over from other donors' samples. CDR3 nucleotide sequence: TGTGCCAGTAGTGTACAGGGCTTGAACACTGAAGCTTTCTTT. Residues: CASSVQGLNTEAFF.